The clone carrying this T cell receptor beta chain was counted a single time. The V and J ends lost 3 bases and 2 bases respectively, with 5 bases between them. The CDR3 has 12 residues. Looked up from germline, CDR1 is SGHTA and CDR2 is FQGNSA. This record belongs to a study of blood T cell repertoires in COVID-19. Method: immunoSEQ multiplex PCR; TCRdb's copy keeps in-frame clones and lacks some. The sample includes about 180,000 clones, approximately 85% of them seen just once. The receptor was derived from an elderly woman with acute or convalescent COVID-19. What was sequenced was peripheral blood. The V gene is TRBV7-2, the J gene TRBJ2-7; D is unclear. CDR3 DNA: TGTGCCAGCAGCTTTACAGCCTACGAGCAGTACTTC. It specifies CASSFTAYEQYF.